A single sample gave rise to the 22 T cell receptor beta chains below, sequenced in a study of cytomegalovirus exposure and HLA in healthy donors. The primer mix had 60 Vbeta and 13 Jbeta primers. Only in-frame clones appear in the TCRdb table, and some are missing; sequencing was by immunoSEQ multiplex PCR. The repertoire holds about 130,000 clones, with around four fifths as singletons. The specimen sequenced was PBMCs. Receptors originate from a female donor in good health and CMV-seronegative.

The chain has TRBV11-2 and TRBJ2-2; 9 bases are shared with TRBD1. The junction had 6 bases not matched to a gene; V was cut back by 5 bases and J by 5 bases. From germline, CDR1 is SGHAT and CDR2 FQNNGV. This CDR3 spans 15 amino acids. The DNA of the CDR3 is TGTGCCAGCAGCCTTACAGGGGGCGAGACCGGGGAGCTGTTTTTT. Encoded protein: CASSLTGGETGELFF.

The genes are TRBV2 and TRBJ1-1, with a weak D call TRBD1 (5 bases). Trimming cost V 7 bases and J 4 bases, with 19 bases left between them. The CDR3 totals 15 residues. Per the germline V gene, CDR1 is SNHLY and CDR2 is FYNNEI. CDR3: CASTHNRPGGTEAFF. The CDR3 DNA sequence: TGTGCCAGCACCCATAACAGGCCGGGGGGCACTGAAGCTTTCTTT.

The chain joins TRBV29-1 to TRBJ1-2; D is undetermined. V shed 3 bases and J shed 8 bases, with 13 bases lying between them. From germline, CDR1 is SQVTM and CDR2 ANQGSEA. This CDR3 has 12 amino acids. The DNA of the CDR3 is TGCAGCGTTGAGGCGCAGGCCGTGGGCTACACCTTC. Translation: CSVEAQAVGYTF.

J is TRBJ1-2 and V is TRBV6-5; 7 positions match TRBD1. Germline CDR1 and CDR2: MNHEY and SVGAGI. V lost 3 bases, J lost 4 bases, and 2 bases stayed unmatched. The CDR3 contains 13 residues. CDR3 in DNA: TGTGCCAGCAGTTATACAGGGGCCTATGGCTACACCTTC. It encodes CASSYTGAYGYTF.

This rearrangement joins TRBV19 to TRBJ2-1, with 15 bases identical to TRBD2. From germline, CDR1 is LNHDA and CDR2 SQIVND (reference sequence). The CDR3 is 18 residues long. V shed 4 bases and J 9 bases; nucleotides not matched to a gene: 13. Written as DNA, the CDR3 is TGTGCCAGTAGTAAAGGGACTAGCGGGAGGATCCCCCTGGGTGAGCAGTTCTTC. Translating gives CASSKGTSGRIPLGEQFF.

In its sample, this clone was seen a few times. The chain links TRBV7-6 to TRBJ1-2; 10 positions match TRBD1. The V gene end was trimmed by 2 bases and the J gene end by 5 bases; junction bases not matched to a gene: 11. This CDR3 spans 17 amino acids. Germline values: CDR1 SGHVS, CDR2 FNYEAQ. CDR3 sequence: CASSLNPSDRGRYGYTF. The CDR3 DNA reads TGTGCCAGCAGCTTAAACCCTTCGGACAGGGGGAGGTATGGCTACACCTTC. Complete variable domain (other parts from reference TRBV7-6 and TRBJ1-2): GAGVSQSPRYKVTKRGQDVALRCDPISGHVSLYWYRQALGQGPEFLTYFNYEAQQDKSGLPNDRFSAERPEGSISTLTIQRTEQRDSAMYRCASSLNPSDRGRYGYTFGSGTRLTVV.

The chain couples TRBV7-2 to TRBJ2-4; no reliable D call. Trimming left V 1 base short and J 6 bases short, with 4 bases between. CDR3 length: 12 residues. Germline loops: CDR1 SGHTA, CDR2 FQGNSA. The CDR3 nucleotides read TGTGCCAGCAGCTTAGGTAGAAACATTCAGTACTTC. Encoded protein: CASSLGRNIQYF.

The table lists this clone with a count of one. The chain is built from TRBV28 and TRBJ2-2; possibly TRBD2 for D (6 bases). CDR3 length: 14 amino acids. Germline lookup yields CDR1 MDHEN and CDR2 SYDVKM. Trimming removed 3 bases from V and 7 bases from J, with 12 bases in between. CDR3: CASSFQGGDGELFF. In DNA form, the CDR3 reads TGTGCCAGCAGTTTTCAGGGCGGGGACGGGGAGCTGTTTTTT.

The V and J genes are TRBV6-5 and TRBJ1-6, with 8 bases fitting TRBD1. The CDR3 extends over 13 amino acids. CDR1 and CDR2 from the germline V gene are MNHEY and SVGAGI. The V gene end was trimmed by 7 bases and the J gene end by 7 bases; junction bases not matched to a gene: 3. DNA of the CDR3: TGTGCCAGCATGGGACAGGCAAATTCACCCCTCCACTTT. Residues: CASMGQANSPLHF.

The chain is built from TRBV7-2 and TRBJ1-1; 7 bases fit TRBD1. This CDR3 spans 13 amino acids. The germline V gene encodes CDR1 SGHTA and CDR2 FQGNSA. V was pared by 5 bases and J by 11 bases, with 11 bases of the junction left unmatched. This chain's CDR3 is CASSPGQWDGAFF. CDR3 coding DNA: TGTGCCAGCAGCCCGGGACAGTGGGATGGGGCTTTCTTT.

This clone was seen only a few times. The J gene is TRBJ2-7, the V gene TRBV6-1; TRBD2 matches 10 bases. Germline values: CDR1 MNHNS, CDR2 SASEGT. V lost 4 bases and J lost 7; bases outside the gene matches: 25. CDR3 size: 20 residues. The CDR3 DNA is TGTGCCAGCAGTGGCGGCGGGAGGGGAAGAACGAGCGGGAGGGTGGGAGAGCAGTACTTC. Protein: CASSGGGRGRTSGRVGEQYF.

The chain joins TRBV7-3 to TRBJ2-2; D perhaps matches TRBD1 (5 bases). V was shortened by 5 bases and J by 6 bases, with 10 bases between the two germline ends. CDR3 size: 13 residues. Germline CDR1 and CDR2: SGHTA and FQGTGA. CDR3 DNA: TGTGCCAGCAGCCAGGGTGCCCCCGGGGAGCTGTTTTTT. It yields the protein CASSQGAPGELFF.

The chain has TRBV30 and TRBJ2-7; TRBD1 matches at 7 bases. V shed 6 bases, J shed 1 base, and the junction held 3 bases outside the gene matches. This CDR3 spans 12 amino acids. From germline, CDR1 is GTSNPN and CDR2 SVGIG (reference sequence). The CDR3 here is CACRQGSYEQYF. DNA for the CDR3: TGTGCCTGTCGACAGGGTTCCTACGAGCAGTACTTC.

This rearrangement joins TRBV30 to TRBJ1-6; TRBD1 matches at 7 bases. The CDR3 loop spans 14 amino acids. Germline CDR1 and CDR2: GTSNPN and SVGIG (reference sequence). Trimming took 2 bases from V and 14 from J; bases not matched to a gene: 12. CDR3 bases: TGTGCCTGGAGTCCAGACAGGGTGGGGAAGGCCCTCCACTTT. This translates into CAWSPDRVGKALHF.

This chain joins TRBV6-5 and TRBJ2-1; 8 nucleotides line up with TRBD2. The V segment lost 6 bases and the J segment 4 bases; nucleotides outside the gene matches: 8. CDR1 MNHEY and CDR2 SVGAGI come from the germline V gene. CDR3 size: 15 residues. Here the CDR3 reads CASSPSGPVYNEQFF. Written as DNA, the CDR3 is TGTGCCAGCAGCCCTAGCGGGCCAGTTTACAATGAGCAGTTCTTC.

The CDR3 protein is CASSTGGSGGQPQHF. The CDR3 nucleotides are TGTGCCAGCAGCACAGGGGGATCGGGAGGTCAGCCCCAGCATTTT. The rearrangement links TRBV7-9 to TRBJ1-5, with 8 bases lining up with TRBD1. This CDR3 has 15 amino acids. V was pared by 5 bases and J by 6 bases, with 9 bases of the junction left unmatched. CDR1 SEHNR and CDR2 FQNEAQ come from the germline V gene (reference sequence).

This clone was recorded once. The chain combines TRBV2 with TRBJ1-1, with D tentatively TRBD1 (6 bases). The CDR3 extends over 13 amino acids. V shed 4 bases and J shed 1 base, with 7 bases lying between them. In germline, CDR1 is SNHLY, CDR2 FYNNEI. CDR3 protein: CASSGQENTEAFF. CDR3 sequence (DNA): TGTGCCAGCAGTGGACAGGAGAACACTGAAGCTTTCTTT. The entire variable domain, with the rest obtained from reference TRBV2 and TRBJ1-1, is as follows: EPEVTQTPSHQVTQMGQEVILRCVPISNHLYFYWYRQILGQKVEFLVSFYNNEISEKSEIFDDQFSVERPDGSNFTLKIRSTKLEDSAMYFCASSGQENTEAFFGQGTRLTVV.

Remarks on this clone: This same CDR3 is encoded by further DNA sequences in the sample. The DNA of the CDR3 is TGTGCCAGCAAGGGGGTCAATCAGCCCCAGCATTTT. Translation gives CASKGVNQPQHF. The chain couples TRBV6-6 to TRBJ1-5; tentative D call: TRBD1 (6 bases). CDR3 length: 12 amino acids. CDR1 and CDR2 (germline): MNHNY, SVGAGI (reference sequence). Deletions cut 7 bases from V and 3 bases from J, with 7 bases between.

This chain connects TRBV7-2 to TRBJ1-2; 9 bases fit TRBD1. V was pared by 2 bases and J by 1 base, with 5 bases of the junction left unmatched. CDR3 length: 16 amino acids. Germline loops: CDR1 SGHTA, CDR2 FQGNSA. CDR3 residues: CASSLYGTGNNYGYTF. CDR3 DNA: TGTGCCAGCAGCTTATACGGGACAGGGAATAACTATGGCTACACCTTC.

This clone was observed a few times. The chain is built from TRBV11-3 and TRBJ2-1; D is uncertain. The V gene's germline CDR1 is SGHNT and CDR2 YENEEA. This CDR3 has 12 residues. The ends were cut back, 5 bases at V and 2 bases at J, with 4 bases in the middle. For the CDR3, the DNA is TGTGCCAGCAGCCGAGCCTACAATGAGCAGTTCTTC. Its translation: CASSRAYNEQFF.

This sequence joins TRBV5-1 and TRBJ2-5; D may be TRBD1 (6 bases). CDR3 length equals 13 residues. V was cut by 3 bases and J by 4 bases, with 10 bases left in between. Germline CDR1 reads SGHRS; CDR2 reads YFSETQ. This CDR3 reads CASSSRGSETQYF. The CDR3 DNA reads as TGCGCCAGCAGCTCCAGGGGATCAGAGACCCAGTACTTC.

CDR3 amino acids: CASSLQGLNTGELFF. The CDR3 region has the DNA TGCGCCAGCAGCCTACAGGGGTTGAACACCGGGGAGCTGTTTTTT. The chain combines TRBV5-1 with TRBJ2-2, with 7 bases fitting TRBD1. This CDR3 has 15 amino acids. Germline CDR1 and CDR2: SGHRS and YFSETQ. The ends lost 4 bases at V and 1 base at J; junction bases unmatched: 4. Together with reference TRBV5-1 and TRBJ2-2, the CDR3 gives the full variable domain: KAGVTQTPRYLIKTRGQQVTLSCSPISGHRSVSWYQQTPGQGLQFLFEYFSETQRNKGNFPGRFSGRQFSNSRSEMNVSTLELGDSALYLCASSLQGLNTGELFFGEGSRLTVL.